The next 29 T cell receptor beta chains were all read from a single sample in a study of T cell responses to AZD1222 COVID-19 vaccine. Measured with immunoSEQ multiplex PCR; TCRdb has only the in-frame clones, and not every one. The sample shows some 100,000 clones, roughly 91% of them seen only once. The material was peripheral blood, obtained 28 days after the second AZD1222 dose. Receptor source: an adult who received the AZD1222 COVID-19 vaccine.

V gene TRBV27 combines with J gene TRBJ2-2; tentatively, D is TRBD2 (6 bases). The CDR3 runs to 14 residues. V gave up 8 bases and J gave up 0 bases, with 10 bases separating them. Germline V gives CDR1 MNHEY, CDR2 SMNVEV (reference sequence). CDR3 bases: TGTGCCAGCGTCGGACTAACGAACACCGGGGAGCTGTTTTTT. It translates to CASVGLTNTGELFF.

This chain joins TRBV4-2 and TRBJ1-6; the match to TRBD1 covers 9 bases. Germline lookup yields CDR1 LGHNA and CDR2 YNFKEQ. The CDR3 totals 17 residues. The V segment lost 3 bases and the J segment 5 bases; nucleotides outside the gene matches: 8. The CDR3 is CASSQAPGQGDNSPLHF. The CDR3 DNA follows: TGTGCCAGCAGCCAGGCACCGGGACAGGGTGATAATTCACCCCTCCACTTT.

This chain links TRBV18 with TRBJ1-2, with 8 bases aligning to TRBD1. V dropped 8 bases and J dropped 0; count of bases not matched to a gene: 5. The CDR3 is 14 amino acids. CDR1 and CDR2 (germline): KGHSH, LQKENI. For the CDR3, the DNA is TGTGCCAGCGACGGACAGGGTTCTAACTATGGCTACACCTTC. It encodes CASDGQGSNYGYTF.

The chain has TRBV25-1 and TRBJ1-2; D uncertain. The CDR3 contains 13 residues. Germline-derived CDR1 and CDR2 are MGHDK and SYGVNS. The ends were cut back, 1 base at V and 8 bases at J, with 11 bases in the middle. In nucleotides, the CDR3 is TGTGCCAGCAGTGAATGGCGGACGAGCGGCTACACCTTC. Translated, it gives CASSEWRTSGYTF.

V is TRBV28 and J is TRBJ1-5, with a possible D match to TRBD1 (6 bases). V was cut by 6 bases and J by 5 bases, with 14 bases left in between. CDR1 MDHEN and CDR2 SYDVKM come from the germline V gene. The CDR3 is 14 residues long. The CDR3 reads CASSATRGYQPQHF. Written as DNA, the CDR3 is TGTGCCAGCAGCGCCACCAGGGGCTATCAGCCCCAGCATTTT.

V and J are TRBV4-3 and TRBJ1-6; possibly TRBD1 for D (6 bases). The CDR3 runs 17 residues. Germline CDR1 and CDR2: LGHNA and YSLEER. V dropped 3 bases and J dropped 6 bases, with 18 bases sitting between them. CDR3 in DNA: TGCGCCAGCAGCCAGGACCCTACGGACAGTTCTAATTCACCCCTCCACTTT. Translation gives CASSQDPTDSSNSPLHF.

The chain is built from TRBV30 and TRBJ1-1; D is ambiguous. CDR1 and CDR2 (germline): GTSNPN, SVGIG (reference sequence). Trimming shortened V by 2 bases and J by 10 bases, and 11 bases separated the two germline ends. The length of the CDR3 is 11 residues. The CDR3 loop reads CAWSPGIGAFF. The CDR3 DNA sequence: TGTGCCTGGAGTCCCGGGATCGGAGCTTTCTTT. Filled out from reference TRBV30 and TRBJ1-1, the complete variable domain reads SQTIHQWPATLVQPVGSPLSLECTVEGTSNPNLYWYRQAAGRGLQLLFYSVGIGQISSEVPQNLSASRPQDRQFILSSKKLLLSDSGFYLCAWSPGIGAFFGQGTRLTVV.

CDR3 region: CASSDPPGDEKLFF. The CDR3 DNA reads TGTGCCAGCAGCGATCCCCCGGGGGACGAAAAACTGTTTTTT. V is TRBV3-1 (or the pseudogene TRBV3-2) and J is TRBJ1-4; TRBD1 is a possible D gene (5 bases). This CDR3 is 14 amino acids long. Germline CDR1 reads LGHDT; CDR2 reads YNNKEL (reference sequence). With 5 bases removed from V and 8 bases from J, the gap between germline ends came to 15 bases.

The chain recombines TRBV12-3 or TRBV12-4 with TRBJ1-1; D unclear. Trimming took 3 bases from V and 6 from J, leaving 8 bases between them. The CDR3 contains 12 residues. The CDR3 DNA is TGTGCCAGCAGTTTGCTTGGCTCTGAAGCTTTCTTT. Its translation: CASSLLGSEAFF.

J is TRBJ2-2 and V is TRBV7-2, with 11 bases identical to TRBD2. Losses at the gene ends were 4 bases for V and 6 bases for J; bases not matched to a gene: 13. Looked up from germline, CDR1 is SGHTA and CDR2 is FQGNSA. This CDR3 is 18 amino acids long. The CDR3: CASSSTPRTSGSSGELFF. CDR3 DNA: TGTGCCAGCAGCTCGACACCGAGAACTAGCGGGAGCTCCGGGGAGCTGTTTTTT.

This rearrangement joins TRBV27 to TRBJ2-3; D gene uncertain. V lost 1 base and J lost 4, with 9 bases in between. Germline V gives CDR1 MNHEY, CDR2 SMNVEV (reference sequence). The CDR3 spans 14 residues. CDR3 nucleotide sequence: TGTGCCAGCAGTTTATTGGGGAACTCAGATACGCAGTATTTT. Protein sequence: CASSLLGNSDTQYF.

CDR3 sequence: CASSQEGVGGYTEAFF. CDR3 bases: TGTGCCAGCAGCCAAGAAGGGGTCGGCGGATACACTGAAGCTTTCTTT. This chain connects TRBV4-2 to TRBJ1-1, with D possibly matching TRBD1 (5 bases). V shed 0 bases and J shed 3 bases, with 14 bases lying between them. CDR3 length: 16 residues. The V gene's germline CDR1 is LGHNA and CDR2 YNFKEQ.

This chain connects TRBV10-3 to TRBJ2-5; D may match TRBD1 or TRBD2 (5 bases each). This CDR3 comprises 17 residues. The V end was cut by 0 bases, the J end by 2 bases, with 16 bases between. Germline V gene lookup returns CDR1 ENHRY and CDR2 SYGVKD. This CDR3 reads CAISESQLTAAQETQYF. For the CDR3, the DNA is TGTGCCATCAGTGAGTCGCAATTGACAGCGGCTCAAGAGACCCAGTACTTC.

This chain links TRBV29-1 with TRBJ2-1, with 12 bases identical to TRBD2. CDR3 length: 15 residues. Germline V gives CDR1 SQVTM, CDR2 ANQGSEA. J was trimmed by 8 bases and V by 3 bases; bases with no gene match: 8. The CDR3 DNA is TGCAGCGTTGAGTCCCTAGCGGGAGGGCCCTATGAGCAGTTCTTC. It codes for CSVESLAGGPYEQFF.

The J gene is TRBJ2-1, the V gene TRBV28; D remains ambiguous. This CDR3 is 11 amino acids long. Germline CDR1 is MDHEN and CDR2 is SYDVKM. Trimming removed 11 bases from V and 6 bases from J, with 11 bases in between. CDR3 coding DNA: TGTGCCGTCCAACGGATCAATGAGCAGTTCTTC. Translation gives CAVQRINEQFF.

The V and J genes are TRBV27 and TRBJ2-3; D remains ambiguous. The CDR3 is 14 residues long. Germline V CDR1 and CDR2: MNHEY, SMNVEV (reference sequence). The germline V and J ends were trimmed by 3 bases and 2 bases, with 9 bases remaining between them. CDR3 sequence: CASSLFQYTDTQYF. Written as DNA, the CDR3 is TGTGCCAGCAGTTTGTTCCAGTACACAGATACGCAGTATTTT.

The genes are TRBV4-2 and TRBJ2-3; perhaps D is TRBD1 or TRBD2 (5 bases each). Trimming pared 1 base from V and 6 bases from J, leaving 20 bases between. Germline V gives CDR1 LGHNA, CDR2 YNFKEQ. This CDR3 is built from 17 residues. The DNA for the CDR3 is TGTGCCAGCAGCCAAGTAGCCGCCGGGCCCGGGGCGGATACGCAGTATTTT. It is translated as CASSQVAAGPGADTQYF.

This chain uses TRBV5-4 with TRBJ2-1; D not resolved. The germline V gene encodes CDR1 SGHNT and CDR2 YYREEE (reference sequence). The V gene lost 2 bases and the J gene lost 1 base, with 10 bases spanning the gap. The CDR3 consists of 15 residues. The chain's CDR3 is CASSFSTASYNEQFF. The CDR3 DNA sequence: TGTGCCAGCAGCTTCAGTACGGCTTCCTACAATGAGCAGTTCTTC.

V gene TRBV5-1 combines with J gene TRBJ1-2; D is ambiguous. This CDR3 is 13 amino acids long. CDR1 SGHRS and CDR2 YFSETQ come from the germline V gene. V was clipped by 4 bases and J by 4 bases, with 11 bases between them. CDR3 protein: CASSRDLSYGYTF. The CDR3 bases are TGCGCCAGCAGCAGGGATCTGTCCTATGGCTACACCTTC.

This clone appeared once. Relative to the germline gene, one junction end is altered; a read error may explain this. The chain joins TRBV19 to TRBJ2-2, with TRBD2 matching over 13 bases. The length of the CDR3 is 15 residues. Per germline, CDR1 LNHDA and CDR2 SQIVND (reference sequence). CDR3 loop: CASSTSGRVAGELFF. The CDR3 DNA is TGTGCCAGCAGTACTAGCGGGAGGGTGGCCGGGGAGCTGTTTTTT. Looking up the rest from reference TRBV19 and TRBJ2-2 gives the full variable domain: DGGITQSPKYLFRKEGQNVTLSCEQNLNHDAMYWYRQDPGQGLRLIYYSQIVNDFQKGDIAEGYSVSREKKESFPLTVTSAQKNPTAFYLCASSTSGRVAGELFFGEGSRLTVL.

This clone was recorded only once. The chain recombines TRBV19 with TRBJ2-6, with 8 bases matching TRBD1. Germline lookup yields CDR1 LNHDA and CDR2 SQIVND (reference sequence). Unmatched junction bases numbered 3, after V lost 5 bases and J lost 3 bases. The CDR3 totals 15 residues. Written as DNA, the CDR3 is TGTGCCAGTAGTGCGACAGGGGTTGGGGCCAACGTCCTGACTTTC. It translates to CASSATGVGANVLTF.

The V gene is TRBV27, the J gene TRBJ1-1; D possibly corresponds to TRBD1 (5 bases). CDR1 is MNHEY and CDR2 is SMNVEV in the germline V gene (reference sequence). V dropped 0 bases and J dropped 10 bases, with 15 bases sitting between them. CDR3 length: 14 residues. CDR3 nucleotides: TGTGCCAGCAGTTTATCACGAAGGGGAACTCGAGCTTTCTTT. Amino acid sequence: CASSLSRRGTRAFF.

J is TRBJ2-7 and V is TRBV19; TRBD1 matches at 7 bases. Germline CDR1 reads LNHDA; CDR2 reads SQIVND (reference sequence). The CDR3 is made up of 16 amino acids. J lost 0 bases, V lost 7 bases, and 12 bases had no gene match. CDR3: CASMGYFGQDSYEQYF. For the CDR3, the DNA is TGTGCCAGTATGGGTTATTTCGGACAGGACTCCTACGAGCAGTACTTC.

The V call is TRBV11-2, the J call TRBJ1-2; D not resolved. Trimming stripped 2 bases from V and 8 bases from J, with 12 bases between. Germline V gene lookup returns CDR1 SGHAT and CDR2 FQNNGV. CDR3 length equals 13 residues. DNA of the CDR3: TGTGCCAGCAGCTTACGAGTCCATGGAGGCTACACCTTC. Translating it yields CASSLRVHGGYTF.

As to this clone: At one end, the junction sequence differs from germline, possibly due to a read error. The chain links TRBV7-7 to TRBJ2-3; 15 positions agree with TRBD2. CDR3 length: 16 residues. Germline V gene sequence: CDR1 SSHAT, CDR2 FNYEAQ (reference sequence). CDR3 in amino acids: CASSAGLAGGPDTQYF. The CDR3 DNA reads as TGTGCTAGCAGCGCAGGACTAGCGGGAGGGCCAGATACGCAGTATTTT.

The chain recombines TRBV5-5 with TRBJ1-2; D ambiguous. Trimming left V 5 bases short and J 4 bases short, with 18 bases between. The CDR3 loop spans 15 amino acids. CDR1 is SGHKS and CDR2 is YYEKEE in the germline V gene (reference sequence). The CDR3 here is CASSFDGVGIYGYTF. In nucleotides, the CDR3 is TGTGCCAGCAGTTTCGATGGGGTAGGAATCTATGGCTACACCTTC.

This chain joins TRBV12-3 or TRBV12-4 and TRBJ1-2; D is ambiguous. The V end lost 1 base, the J end lost 4 bases, and 7 bases lay between the germline ends. The CDR3 is made up of 13 amino acids. The CDR3 reads CASSLESLYGYTF. The CDR3 DNA reads TGTGCCAGCAGTTTAGAGTCCCTCTATGGCTACACCTTC.

This chain connects TRBV18 to TRBJ2-7; D gene unclear. Trimming removed 0 bases at V and 6 bases at J, with 9 bases between. From germline, CDR1 is KGHSH and CDR2 LQKENI. This CDR3 is 13 amino acids long. DNA of the CDR3: TGTGCCAGCTCACCACCATCCCGGAGCGAGCAGTACTTC. This sequence encodes CASSPPSRSEQYF.

The V gene is TRBV5-8, the J gene TRBJ2-1, with a weak D call TRBD2 (5 bases). V gave up 0 bases and J gave up 0 bases, with 13 bases separating them. The germline gives CDR1 SGHTS, CDR2 YDEGEE. This CDR3 is built from 17 residues. DNA of the CDR3: TGTGCCAGCAGCTTGGTTCTCGGGATGGACTCCTACAATGAGCAGTTCTTC. Encoded protein: CASSLVLGMDSYNEQFF.